A single sample is the source of the 29 T cell receptor beta chains below, sequenced in a study of cytomegalovirus exposure and HLA in healthy donors. It was with 60 Vbeta and 13 Jbeta primers that the PCR ran. Some clones are missing from TCRdb's copy, which holds only in-frame ones; the method was immunoSEQ multiplex PCR. Of about 190,000 clones in the sample, roughly 84% were seen once. Sequenced: PBMCs. Source of these receptors: a boy under 18 in good health and CMV-seronegative.

V gene TRBV5-4 combines with J gene TRBJ2-1; TRBD2 agrees at 14 bases. The trim removed 4 bases at V and 7 bases at J, leaving 4 bases unmatched. Germline V gene sequence: CDR1 SGHNT, CDR2 YYREEE (reference sequence). The CDR3 extends over 15 amino acids. In DNA form, the CDR3 reads TGTGCCAGCAGCCCCGGGACTAGCGGGAGAAATGAGCAGTTCTTC. It yields the protein CASSPGTSGRNEQFF.

The CDR3 region is CASSSTVDTEAFF. CDR3 bases: TGTGCCAGCAGTTCTACAGTGGACACTGAAGCTTTCTTT. V is TRBV6-1 and J is TRBJ1-1; no reliable D call. The CDR3 spans 13 residues. Trimming stripped 5 bases from V and 3 bases from J, with 10 bases between. CDR1 is MNHNS and CDR2 is SASEGT in the germline V gene.

The chain employs TRBV7-8 and TRBJ2-3; D is possibly TRBD2 (5 bases). This CDR3 is built from 17 residues. V was shortened by 5 bases and J by 0 bases, with 18 bases between the two germline ends. The germline V gene has CDR1 SGHVS and CDR2 FQNEAQ. CDR3 protein: CASSHTVVAGSTDTQYF. The CDR3 DNA is TGTGCCAGCAGCCATACCGTAGTGGCGGGTAGCACAGATACGCAGTATTTT.

V is TRBV5-6 and J is TRBJ2-1; D might be TRBD1 (6 bases). The CDR3 consists of 15 residues. V dropped 1 base and J dropped 9 bases, with 17 bases sitting between them. CDR1 is SGHDT and CDR2 is YYEEEE in the germline V gene. CDR3 loop: CASSLCTGKRCEQFF. CDR3 coding DNA: TGTGCCAGCAGCTTGTGTACAGGGAAGAGGTGTGAGCAGTTCTTC.

To note about this clone: Compared with germline, one end of the junction differs, possibly owing to a read error. The gene calls are TRBV27 and TRBJ2-3; 8 nucleotides match TRBD2. Germline CDR1 and CDR2: MNHEY and SMNVEV (reference sequence). This CDR3 is 13 amino acids long. The CDR3 is CASAIGGGRPTDF. CDR3 nucleotides: TGTGCCAGCGCAATCGGGGGGGGCCGCCCCACGGATTTT.

This clone was seen only a few times. The chain is built from TRBV4-1 and TRBJ1-2; 9 bases match TRBD1. This CDR3 has 15 amino acids. CDR1 and CDR2 (germline): MGHRA, YSYEKL. V trimming: 1 base; J trimming: 10 bases; junction bases outside the gene matches: 10. This chain's CDR3 is CASSQAGQGRRDYTF. Here the CDR3 DNA reads TGCGCCAGCAGCCAAGCGGGACAGGGCCGACGAGACTACACCTTC.

The chain is built from TRBV9 and TRBJ1-5, with D possibly matching TRBD1 (5 bases). The length of the CDR3 is 14 residues. The V gene's germline CDR1 is SGDLS and CDR2 YYNGEE. Trimming shortened V by 4 bases and J by 2 bases, and 10 bases separated the two germline ends. The CDR3 spells CASSQTGGNQPQHF. The CDR3 DNA reads as TGTGCCAGCAGCCAGACGGGGGGCAATCAGCCCCAGCATTTT.

The genes are TRBV30 and TRBJ1-4, with a tentative D call TRBD1 (5 bases). The V and J ends lost 6 bases and 2 bases respectively, with 16 bases between them. Germline V gives CDR1 GTSNPN, CDR2 SVGIG (reference sequence). The CDR3 contains 15 residues. The CDR3 region has the DNA TGTGCCTGTGCCCCGGGGGTCGGGACTAATGAAAAACTGTTTTTT. It translates to CACAPGVGTNEKLFF.

J is TRBJ2-7 and V is TRBV30; possibly TRBD1 for D (8 bases). Trimming cost V 7 bases and J 7 bases, with 17 bases left between them. The germline gives CDR1 GTSNPN, CDR2 SVGIG (reference sequence). The CDR3 spans 12 residues. The CDR3: CASTEQGGEQYF. The CDR3, as DNA: TGTGCCTCCACAGAACAGGGGGGGGAGCAGTACTTC. The variable domain in full, completed from reference TRBV30 and TRBJ2-7, reads SQTIHQWPATLVQPVGSPLSLECTVEGTSNPNLYWYRQAAGRGLQLLFYSVGIGQISSEVPQNLSASRPQDRQFILSSKKLLLSDSGFYLCASTEQGGEQYFGPGTRLTVT.

The chain employs TRBV11-3 and TRBJ2-1; 7 bases align to TRBD1. The CDR3 contains 15 residues. V was clipped by 3 bases and J by 4 bases; unmatched bases: 6. Germline V gives CDR1 SGHNT, CDR2 YENEEA. Here the CDR3 DNA reads TGTGCCAGCAGCTTCGGCCAGGGGGAATACAATGAGCAGTTCTTC. Protein product: CASSFGQGEYNEQFF.

This clone was found once. V gene TRBV11-2 combines with J gene TRBJ2-7, with TRBD2 identical over 10 bases. The V and J ends lost 10 bases and 2 bases, in that order; junction bases with no gene match: 8. The CDR3 sequence is 14 residues long. Germline-derived CDR1 and CDR2 are SGHAT and FQNNGV. CDR3 in amino acids: CATGGAGGPYEQYF. The CDR3 bases are TGTGCCACCGGGGGAGCGGGAGGGCCCTACGAGCAGTACTTC.

The rearrangement joins TRBV20-1 to TRBJ1-2; D is undetermined. This CDR3 comprises 11 residues. Per the germline V gene, CDR1 is DFQATT and CDR2 is SNEGSKA (reference sequence). V lost 6 bases to trimming and J lost 0 bases, with 5 bases between them. CDR3 coding DNA: TGCAGTGCCCTATCTAACTATGGCTACACCTTC. This sequence encodes CSALSNYGYTF.

The gene calls are TRBV4-1 and TRBJ1-2, with 8 bases aligning to TRBD1. CDR3 length: 15 residues. The germline V gene encodes CDR1 MGHRA and CDR2 YSYEKL. V lost 2 bases to trimming and J lost 6 bases; unmatched junction nucleotides: 8. CDR3 sequence reads: CASSQPDREAHGYTF. The CDR3 DNA is TGCGCCAGCAGCCAACCGGACAGGGAAGCCCATGGCTACACCTTC.

The sample holds a few counts of this clone. The chain links TRBV28 to TRBJ2-3; D possibly corresponds to TRBD2 (5 bases). The ends were cut back, 8 bases at V and 7 bases at J, with 22 bases in the middle. Germline CDR1 reads MDHEN; CDR2 reads SYDVKM. The CDR3 covers 15 residues. The DNA for the CDR3 is TGTGCCAGCGGCTACCGTCTGGCGCGGGCAAATACGCAGTATTTT. It specifies CASGYRLARANTQYF. The full variable domain, with the rest looked up from reference TRBV28 and TRBJ2-3, is DVKVTQSSRYLVKRTGEKVFLECVQDMDHENMFWYRQDPGLGLRLIYFSYDVKMKEKGDIPEGYSVSREKKERFSLILESASTNQTSMYLCASGYRLARANTQYFGPGTRLTVL.

The count of this clone is one. The genes are TRBV18 and TRBJ2-7; D not resolved. The germline V gene encodes CDR1 KGHSH and CDR2 LQKENI. Trimming took off 2 bases at V and 5 bases at J, with 10 bases between the two ends. This CDR3 is 13 amino acids long. CDR3 amino acids: CASSPSILNEQYF. Here the CDR3 DNA reads TGTGCCAGCTCACCAAGTATACTTAACGAGCAGTACTTC. Drawing the rest from reference TRBV18 and TRBJ2-7, the complete variable domain is NAGVMQNPRHLVRRRGQEARLRCSPMKGHSHVYWYRQLPEEGLKFMVYLQKENIIDESGMPKERFSAEFPKEGPSILRIQQVVRGDSAAYFCASSPSILNEQYFGPGTRLTVT.

This rearrangement joins TRBV13 to TRBJ1-1, with TRBD1 identical over 8 bases. Germline trimming cut 1 base from V and 1 base from J; bases unmatched to any gene: 2. Germline V CDR1 and CDR2: PRHDT, FYEKMQ (reference sequence). The CDR3 sequence is 15 residues long. As DNA, the CDR3 is TGTGCCAGCAGCTTAGTGGGGACAGGGAACACTGAAGCTTTCTTT. The encoded protein is CASSLVGTGNTEAFF.

The J gene is TRBJ2-1, the V gene TRBV7-6; 7 bases align to TRBD1. The ends lost 3 bases at V and 1 base at J; junction bases unmatched: 6. The CDR3 spans 16 residues. Germline-derived CDR1 and CDR2 are SGHVS and FNYEAQ. The CDR3 loop reads CASSFKGGQSYNEQFF. Written as DNA, the CDR3 is TGTGCCAGCAGCTTTAAAGGGGGACAGTCCTACAATGAGCAGTTCTTC.

The V and J genes are TRBV7-9 and TRBJ2-1; 10 bases match TRBD1. With 6 bases clipped from V and 8 bases from J, the junction kept 13 bases outside the gene matches. Germline assignment: CDR1 SEHNR and CDR2 FQNEAQ (reference sequence). CDR3 length: 16 amino acids. DNA for the CDR3: TGTGCCAGCAGTTTTTTCCGGGACAGGGGATTGTATGAGCAGTTCTTC. Protein sequence: CASSFFRDRGLYEQFF.

This clone has only one observation. The identical CDR3 is also encoded by other nucleotide sequences in the sample. The V and J genes are TRBV27 and TRBJ2-7; 9 bases are a match to TRBD2. The CDR3 extends over 17 amino acids. V gave up 0 bases and J gave up 4 bases; unmatched junction bases: 10. The germline CDR1 and CDR2 sequences are MNHEY and SMNVEV (reference sequence). CDR3 in DNA: TGTGCCAGCAGTTTATCCCCATTAGCGGGAGAACTATACGAGCAGTACTTC. This encodes CASSLSPLAGELYEQYF.

The V and J genes are TRBV29-1 and TRBJ2-7, with D possibly matching TRBD1 (6 bases). The CDR3 covers 14 residues. Trimming cost V 5 bases and J 2 bases, with 16 bases left between them. Germline V gene data show CDR1 as SQVTM and CDR2 as ANQGSEA. The CDR3 reads CSVFIQGNTYEQYF. CDR3 nucleotides: TGCAGCGTTTTCATACAGGGTAACACCTACGAGCAGTACTTC.

The sample holds a few counts of this clone. The chain is built from TRBV10-3 and TRBJ1-5; D is undetermined. Deletions cut 3 bases from V and 4 bases from J, with 16 bases between. Per the germline V gene, CDR1 is ENHRY and CDR2 is SYGVKD. The CDR3 contains 16 residues. The DNA for the CDR3 is TGTGCCATCAGTGACTCCCCCCTCCGGGATAATCAGCCCCAGCATTTT. Amino acids: CAISDSPLRDNQPQHF.

This clone was recorded a few times. V gene TRBV28 combines with J gene TRBJ1-4; no definite D call. The CDR3 is made up of 14 amino acids. Germline lookup yields CDR1 MDHEN and CDR2 SYDVKM. V lost 6 bases, J lost 2 bases, and 10 bases lay in between. This chain's CDR3 is CASRSPGTNEKLFF. For the CDR3, the DNA is TGTGCCAGCAGATCCCCCGGGACTAATGAAAAACTGTTTTTT.

Worth noting for this clone: The CDR3 ends on some other residue instead of the conserved phenylalanine or tryptophan, so this is likely a read error. This chain links TRBV6-1 with TRBJ1-5, with D unclear. CDR1 and CDR2 (germline): MNHNS, SASEGT. V lost 0 bases, J lost 2 bases, and 11 bases lay in between. The CDR3 totals 16 residues. DNA of the CDR3: TGTGCCAGCAGTGAAGCGGCCGGGTGGCGCAATCAGCCCCAGCATCTT. Translating it yields CASSEAAGWRNQPQHL.

The V gene is TRBV5-6, the J gene TRBJ2-3; the match to TRBD2 covers 10 bases. Germline CDR1 and CDR2: SGHDT and YYEEEE. Trimming at V came to 2 bases and at J to 0 bases, leaving 6 bases not matched to a gene. This CDR3 is built from 17 residues. As DNA, the CDR3 is TGTGCCAGCAGCTTAATGGGACTAGCGTCTAGCACAGATACGCAGTATTTT. Encoded protein: CASSLMGLASSTDTQYF. The full variable domain, in which reference TRBV5-6 and TRBJ2-3 provide the parts outside the CDR3, is DAGVTQSPTHLIKTRGQQVTLRCSPKSGHDTVSWYQQALGQGPQFIFQYYEEEERQRGNFPDRFSGHQFPNYSSELNVNALLLGDSALYLCASSLMGLASSTDTQYFGPGTRLTVL.

This chain links TRBV7-9 with TRBJ1-2; D not certain. This CDR3 is 15 amino acids long. CDR1 and CDR2 from the germline V gene are SEHNR and FQNEAQ (reference sequence). V shed 4 bases and J shed 0 bases, with 12 bases lying between them. CDR3 bases: TGTGCCAGCAGCTCAGATAATAATGCTAACTATGGCTACACCTTC. Amino acids: CASSSDNNANYGYTF.

This clone was found a few times. This sequence joins TRBV11-2 and TRBJ2-5, with TRBD1 as a possible D gene (5 bases). The CDR3 loop spans 16 amino acids. Trimming removed 5 bases at V and 3 bases at J, with 19 bases between. Germline lookup yields CDR1 SGHAT and CDR2 FQNNGV. CDR3 in amino acids: CASSPLSSFREETQYF. CDR3 sequence (DNA): TGTGCCAGCAGCCCCCTTAGCTCTTTCAGGGAAGAGACCCAGTACTTC.

J is TRBJ1-1 and V is TRBV15; no clear D gene. This CDR3 spans 12 amino acids. Trimming took off 8 bases at V and 4 bases at J, with 11 bases between the two ends. Germline lookup yields CDR1 LNHNV and CDR2 YYDKDF (reference sequence). CDR3 sequence reads: CATGVEGTEAFF. For the CDR3, the DNA is TGTGCCACCGGGGTTGAGGGCACTGAAGCTTTCTTT.

The J gene is TRBJ1-1, the V gene TRBV7-2; D possibly corresponds to TRBD1 (6 bases). V lost 2 bases, J lost 2 bases, and 9 bases lay in between. Germline V gene lookup returns CDR1 SGHTA and CDR2 FQGNSA. The CDR3 totals 14 residues. The CDR3 nucleotides are TGTGCCAGCAGCTTACACAGGGTTAACACTGAAGCTTTCTTT. Encoded protein: CASSLHRVNTEAFF.

The rearrangement links TRBV9 to TRBJ2-5, with a weak D call TRBD2 (6 bases). CDR1 SGDLS and CDR2 YYNGEE come from the germline V gene. V was shortened by 0 bases and J by 4 bases, with 10 bases between the two germline ends. The CDR3 consists of 14 residues. CDR3 region: CASSVVGRGETQYF. The CDR3 nucleotides read TGTGCCAGCAGCGTAGTGGGGCGGGGAGAGACCCAGTACTTC.